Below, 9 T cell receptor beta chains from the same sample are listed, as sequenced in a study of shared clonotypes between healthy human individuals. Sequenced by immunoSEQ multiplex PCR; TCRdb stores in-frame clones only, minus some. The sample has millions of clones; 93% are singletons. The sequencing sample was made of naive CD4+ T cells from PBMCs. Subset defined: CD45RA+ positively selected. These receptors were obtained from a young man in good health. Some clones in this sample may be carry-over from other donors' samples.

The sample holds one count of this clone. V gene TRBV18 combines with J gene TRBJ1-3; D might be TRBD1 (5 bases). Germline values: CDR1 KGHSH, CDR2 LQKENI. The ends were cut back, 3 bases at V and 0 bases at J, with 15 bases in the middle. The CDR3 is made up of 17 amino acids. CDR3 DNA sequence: TGTGCCAGCTCACCTACTACGGGGCATAGCTCTGGAAACACCATATATTTT. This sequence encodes CASSPTTGHSSGNTIYF.

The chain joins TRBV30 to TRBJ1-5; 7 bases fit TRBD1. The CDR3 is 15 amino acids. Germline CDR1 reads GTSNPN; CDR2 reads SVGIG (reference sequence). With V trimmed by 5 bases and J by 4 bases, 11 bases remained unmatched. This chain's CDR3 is CAWGPGGTVNQPQHF. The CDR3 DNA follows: TGTGCCTGGGGCCCTGGAGGGACAGTTAATCAGCCCCAGCATTTT.

The CDR3 sequence: CASSGGRGREKLFF. Written as DNA, the CDR3 is TGTGCCAGCAGCGGGGGGCGGGGTAGGGAAAAACTGTTTTTT. This chain connects TRBV6-4 to TRBJ1-4, with D possibly being TRBD1 (6 bases). Trimming removed 6 bases from V and 8 bases from J, with 16 bases in between. CDR3 length: 14 residues. Germline V gene data show CDR1 as MRHNA and CDR2 as SNTAGT.

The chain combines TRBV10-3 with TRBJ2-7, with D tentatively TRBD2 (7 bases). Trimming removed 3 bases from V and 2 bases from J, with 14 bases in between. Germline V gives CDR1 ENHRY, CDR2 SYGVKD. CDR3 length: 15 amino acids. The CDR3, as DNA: TGTGCCATCAGTGATGGGGGGGGCCGAACCTACGAGCAGTACTTC. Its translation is CAISDGGGRTYEQYF.

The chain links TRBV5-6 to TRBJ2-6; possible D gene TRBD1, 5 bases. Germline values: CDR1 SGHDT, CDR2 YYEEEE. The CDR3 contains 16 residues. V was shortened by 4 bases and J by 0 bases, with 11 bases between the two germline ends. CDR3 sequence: CASSPDTGSGANVLTF. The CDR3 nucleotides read TGTGCCAGCAGCCCCGACACAGGCTCTGGGGCCAACGTCCTGACTTTC.

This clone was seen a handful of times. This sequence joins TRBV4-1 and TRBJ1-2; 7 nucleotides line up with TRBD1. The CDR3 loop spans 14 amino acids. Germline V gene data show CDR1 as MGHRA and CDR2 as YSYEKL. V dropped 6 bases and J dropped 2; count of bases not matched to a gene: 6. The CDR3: CASSRQGQNYGYTF. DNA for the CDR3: TGCGCCAGCAGTCGACAGGGCCAGAACTATGGCTACACCTTC.

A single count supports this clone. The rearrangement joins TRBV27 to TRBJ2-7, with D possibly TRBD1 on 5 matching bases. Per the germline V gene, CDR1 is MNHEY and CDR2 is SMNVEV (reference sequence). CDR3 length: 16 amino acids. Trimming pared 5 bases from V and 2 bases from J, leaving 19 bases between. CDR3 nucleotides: TGTGCCAGCAGTCCCCAGGGTTTGGGCCTACCCTACGAGCAGTACTTC. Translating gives CASSPQGLGLPYEQYF.

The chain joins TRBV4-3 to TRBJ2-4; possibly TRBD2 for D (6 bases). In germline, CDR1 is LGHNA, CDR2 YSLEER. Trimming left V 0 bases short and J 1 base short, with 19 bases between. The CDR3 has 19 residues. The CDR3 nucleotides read TGCGCCAGCAGCCAAGAGTGGGGAGGCTCAAAGGGGGCCAAAAACATTCAGTACTTC. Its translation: CASSQEWGGSKGAKNIQYF.

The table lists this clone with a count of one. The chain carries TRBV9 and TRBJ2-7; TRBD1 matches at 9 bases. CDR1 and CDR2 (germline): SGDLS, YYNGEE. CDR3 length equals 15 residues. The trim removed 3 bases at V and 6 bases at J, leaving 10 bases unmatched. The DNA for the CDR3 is TGTGCCAGCAGCGCCTACGACAGGGGGGCTCTCGAGCAGTACTTC. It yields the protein CASSAYDRGALEQYF.